This entry lists 23 T cell receptor beta chains sequenced from one sample in a study of blood T cell repertoires in COVID-19 (dated by TCRdb to 2018 to 2020). The method behind the library was the immunoSEQ multiplex PCR assay. Held by TCRdb, this immuneACCESS table contains in-frame sequences only and omits some clones. Under half of the omission traces to an unresolved V gene where checked; the cause of the rest is unknown. The sample yields about 100,000 clones; roughly 85% were counted once. Of the sample, about 1.8% falls within the top ten clones. The sample comprised peripheral blood. Source of these receptors: a woman in her 70s with active or convalescent COVID-19.

The J gene is TRBJ1-6, the V gene TRBV2, with D maybe TRBD1 (5 bases). The V and J ends lost 4 bases and 10 bases respectively, with 14 bases between them. Germline CDR1 SNHLY, CDR2 FYNNEI. CDR3 length: 14 residues. The CDR3 DNA reads TGTGCCAGCAGTGGAAGGCAGGGAGGCTCACCCCTCCACTTT. Protein sequence: CASSGRQGGSPLHF.

The genes are TRBV10-3 and TRBJ2-2; possibly TRBD1 for D (5 bases). Trimming removed 6 bases at V and 4 bases at J, with 18 bases between. Germline CDR1 is ENHRY and CDR2 is SYGVKD. The CDR3 consists of 16 residues. The CDR3 DNA reads TGTGCCATCAGCACTACAGGAGCCCCGGGCACCGGGGAGCTGTTTTTT. This gives the protein CAISTTGAPGTGELFF.

The V and J genes are TRBV7-3 and TRBJ1-1; D may be TRBD1 (5 bases). The CDR3 has 15 amino acids. V was trimmed by 1 base and J by 1 base, leaving 10 bases between them. The V gene's germline CDR1 is SGHTA and CDR2 FQGTGA. The CDR3 coding sequence is TGTGCCAGCAGCTTAAATCCAGGGTCGAACACTGAAGCTTTCTTT. Protein product: CASSLNPGSNTEAFF.

The chain carries TRBV5-1 and TRBJ2-1; 11 nucleotides match TRBD2. With 4 bases clipped from V and 0 bases from J, the junction kept 3 bases outside the gene matches. The CDR3 consists of 16 residues. From germline, CDR1 is SGHRS and CDR2 YFSETQ. CDR3: CASSRTSGSSYNEQFF. As DNA, the CDR3 is TGCGCCAGCAGCCGCACTAGCGGGAGCTCCTACAATGAGCAGTTCTTC.

CDR3 sequence: CASSSQGAETQYF. The CDR3 nucleotides read TGTGCCAGCAGTTCCCAGGGGGCAGAGACCCAGTACTTC. The V call is TRBV28, the J call TRBJ2-5; 8 positions match TRBD1. Germline loops: CDR1 MDHEN, CDR2 SYDVKM. Germline trimming cut 4 bases from V and 4 bases from J; bases unmatched to any gene: 2. The CDR3 spans 13 residues.

The table lists this clone with a count of one. The J gene is TRBJ1-1, the V gene TRBV11-3; D is unclear. The CDR3 totals 15 residues. Trimming stripped 5 bases from V and 6 bases from J, with 19 bases between. Per germline, CDR1 SGHNT and CDR2 YENEEA. CDR3 coding DNA: TGTGCCAGCAGCCGAAATGCGGCAGCCCGGGCTGAAGCTTTCTTT. Amino acids: CASSRNAAARAEAFF.

The chain is built from TRBV7-9 and TRBJ1-2, with TRBD1 identical over 7 bases. The J segment lost 8 bases and the V segment lost 1 base, leaving 4 bases of the junction unmatched. Germline V gives CDR1 SEHNR, CDR2 FQNEAQ (reference sequence). The CDR3 covers 13 residues. The CDR3 region is CASSLVQGIGYTF. CDR3 DNA sequence: TGTGCCAGCAGCTTAGTACAGGGGATAGGCTACACCTTC.

The chain links TRBV5-1 to TRBJ2-7; perhaps TRBD1 as D (5 bases). Germline assignment: CDR1 SGHRS and CDR2 YFSETQ. V lost 0 bases, J lost 3 bases, and 10 bases lay in between. The CDR3 is made up of 14 amino acids. The CDR3 loop reads CASSLAGRNYEQYF. CDR3 coding DNA: TGCGCCAGCAGCTTGGCAGGGCGGAACTACGAGCAGTACTTC.

The chain employs TRBV2 and TRBJ2-1; the match to TRBD1 covers 11 bases. Per germline, CDR1 SNHLY and CDR2 FYNNEI. With 2 bases clipped from V and 8 bases from J, the junction kept 5 bases outside the gene matches. This CDR3 has 15 residues. Here the CDR3 DNA reads TGTGCCAGCAGTGAACTGGGACAGGGGGGCGATGAGCAGTTCTTC. Its translation is CASSELGQGGDEQFF.

CDR3 in amino acids: CASSGQNTEKLFF. CDR3 in DNA: TGTGCCAGCTCGGGACAGAATACGGAAAAACTGTTTTTT. The chain joins TRBV18 to TRBJ1-4; 7 bases are shared with TRBD1. J gave up 8 bases and V 6 bases, and 6 bases lay outside the gene matches. CDR3 length equals 13 residues. Germline V CDR1 and CDR2: KGHSH, LQKENI.

V gene TRBV24-1 combines with J gene TRBJ1-2; D is unresolved. Germline V gene lookup returns CDR1 KGHDR and CDR2 SFDVKD. The CDR3 extends over 13 amino acids. Between the trimmed V and J ends, which lost 0 bases and 4 bases, there was a span of 5 bases. DNA for the CDR3: TGTGCCACCAGTGATTTGCGGGTCTATGGCTACACCTTC. Translated, it gives CATSDLRVYGYTF.

This chain connects TRBV10-3 to TRBJ2-2, with D perhaps matching TRBD2 (5 bases). Germline V lookup: CDR1 ENHRY, CDR2 SYGVKD. The CDR3 covers 17 residues. V lost 3 bases and J lost 0, with 14 bases in between. DNA of the CDR3: TGTGCCATCAGTGATTGGATTCGGGAAGCGAACACCGGGGAGCTGTTTTTT. Translated: CAISDWIREANTGELFF.

The chain combines TRBV6-6 with TRBJ1-4; 7 positions agree with TRBD1. V shed 6 bases and J 7 bases; nucleotides not matched to a gene: 14. The CDR3 length is 16 residues. The V gene's germline CDR1 is MNHNY and CDR2 SVGAGI (reference sequence). The CDR3 DNA sequence: TGTGCCAGCAGCTCCATTAGACAGGGAATCGGTGAAAAACTGTTTTTT. This encodes CASSSIRQGIGEKLFF.

V and J are TRBV30 and TRBJ2-1, with D perhaps matching TRBD1 (5 bases). The ends were cut back, 2 bases at V and 10 bases at J, with 21 bases in the middle. Germline CDR1 and CDR2: GTSNPN and SVGIG (reference sequence). This CDR3 comprises 15 residues. CDR3 sequence reads: CAWSKDIPIPGEQFF. Written as DNA, the CDR3 is TGTGCCTGGAGTAAGGACATCCCAATCCCCGGGGAGCAGTTCTTC. The variable domain in full, with the rest retrieved from reference TRBV30 and TRBJ2-1, is SQTIHQWPATLVQPVGSPLSLECTVEGTSNPNLYWYRQAAGRGLQLLFYSVGIGQISSEVPQNLSASRPQDRQFILSSKKLLLSDSGFYLCAWSKDIPIPGEQFFGPGTRLTVL.

This chain connects TRBV25-1 to TRBJ1-4; D is possibly TRBD1 (6 bases). The CDR3 is made up of 13 amino acids. The ends were cut back, 7 bases at V and 8 bases at J, with 14 bases in the middle. Looked up from germline, CDR1 is MGHDK and CDR2 is SYGVNS. CDR3 in amino acids: CASTATGLEKLFF. The CDR3 DNA reads TGTGCCAGCACCGCGACAGGATTGGAAAAACTGTTTTTT.

This chain connects TRBV6-6 to TRBJ1-3, with no clear D. Trimming shortened V by 4 bases and J by 2 bases, and 9 bases separated the two germline ends. Germline CDR1 reads MNHNY; CDR2 reads SVGAGI (reference sequence). The CDR3 runs 14 residues. CDR3 amino acids: CASSSWAAGNTIYF. CDR3 coding DNA: TGTGCCAGCAGTTCCTGGGCCGCTGGAAACACCATATATTTT.

The J gene is TRBJ2-7, the V gene TRBV28; TRBD2 might be the D (7 bases). The CDR3 loop spans 17 amino acids. The V end lost 5 bases, the J end lost 0 bases, and 20 bases lay between the germline ends. The germline V gene has CDR1 MDHEN and CDR2 SYDVKM. CDR3 residues: CASSRGPGASGSYEQYF. CDR3 in DNA: TGTGCCAGCAGTCGGGGCCCAGGGGCTAGCGGCTCCTACGAGCAGTACTTC.

This chain joins TRBV11-2 and TRBJ2-1; 15 bases match TRBD2. Germline lookup yields CDR1 SGHAT and CDR2 FQNNGV. The CDR3 spans 17 residues. V lost 3 bases to trimming and J lost 7 bases; unmatched junction nucleotides: 7. This CDR3 reads CASSFQGLAGGVNEQFF. DNA of the CDR3: TGTGCCAGCAGCTTCCAGGGACTAGCGGGAGGTGTGAATGAGCAGTTCTTC.

The V gene is TRBV6-5, the J gene TRBJ1-1, with D maybe TRBD1 (6 bases). The CDR3 has 15 residues. Trimming removed 7 bases from V and 0 bases from J, with 15 bases in between. The V gene's germline CDR1 is MNHEY and CDR2 SVGAGI. The CDR3 is CASTITGHLNTEAFF. Here the CDR3 DNA reads TGTGCCAGCACCATAACGGGACACTTGAACACTGAAGCTTTCTTT.

This chain uses TRBV7-8 with TRBJ1-3, with D uncertain. Germline loops: CDR1 SGHVS, CDR2 FQNEAQ. V lost 3 bases and J 0 bases, leaving 9 bases between the germline ends. This CDR3 has 15 amino acids. This CDR3 reads CASSFNTVSGNTIYF. In DNA, the CDR3 is TGTGCCAGCAGCTTTAATACGGTCTCTGGAAACACCATATATTTT. The full variable domain, with the rest looked up from reference TRBV7-8 and TRBJ1-3, is GAGVSQSPRYKVAKRGQDVALRCDPISGHVSLFWYQQALGQGPEFLTYFQNEAQLDKSGLPSDRFFAERPEGSVSTLKIQRTQQEDSAVYLCASSFNTVSGNTIYFGEGSWLTVV.

This clone was detected once. The chain carries TRBV3-1 (or the pseudogene TRBV3-2) and TRBJ2-1, with a tentative D call TRBD1 (5 bases). CDR1 LGHDT and CDR2 YNNKEL come from the germline V gene (reference sequence). V gave up 0 bases and J gave up 5 bases, with 8 bases separating them. This CDR3 region has 14 residues. The CDR3 here is CASSQEGHHNEQFF. In nucleotides, the CDR3 is TGTGCCAGCAGCCAAGAAGGACACCACAATGAGCAGTTCTTC.

This clone was picked up one time. The rearrangement links TRBV28 to TRBJ2-3, with TRBD1 identical over 7 bases. Germline CDR1 and CDR2: MDHEN and SYDVKM. The CDR3 has 13 amino acids. Unmatched junction bases numbered 6, after V lost 6 bases and J lost 6 bases. The CDR3 DNA reads TGTGCCAGCAGGGACGGGACAGTCGATACGCAGTATTTT. It specifies CASRDGTVDTQYF. Supplemented by reference TRBV28 and TRBJ2-3, the full variable domain reads DVKVTQSSRYLVKRTGEKVFLECVQDMDHENMFWYRQDPGLGLRLIYFSYDVKMKEKGDIPEGYSVSREKKERFSLILESASTNQTSMYLCASRDGTVDTQYFGPGTRLTVL.

The chain joins TRBV3-1 (or the pseudogene TRBV3-2) to TRBJ2-5; D unclear. The CDR3 is made up of 12 amino acids. V lost 2 bases to trimming and J lost 2 bases, with 3 bases between them. Germline-derived CDR1 and CDR2 are LGHDT and YNNKEL (reference sequence). The CDR3 loop is CASSQLQETQYF. The CDR3 DNA is TGTGCCAGCAGCCAACTACAAGAGACCCAGTACTTC.